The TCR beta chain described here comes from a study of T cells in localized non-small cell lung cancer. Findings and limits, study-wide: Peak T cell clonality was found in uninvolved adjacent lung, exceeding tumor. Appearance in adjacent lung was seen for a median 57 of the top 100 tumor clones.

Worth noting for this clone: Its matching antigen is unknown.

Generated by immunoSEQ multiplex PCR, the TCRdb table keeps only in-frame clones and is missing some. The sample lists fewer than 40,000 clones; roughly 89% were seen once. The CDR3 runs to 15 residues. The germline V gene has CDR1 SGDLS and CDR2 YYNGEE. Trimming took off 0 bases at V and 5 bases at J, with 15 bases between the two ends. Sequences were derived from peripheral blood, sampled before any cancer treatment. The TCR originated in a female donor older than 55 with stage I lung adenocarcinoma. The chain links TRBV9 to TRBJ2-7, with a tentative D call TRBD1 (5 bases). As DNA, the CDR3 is TGTGCCAGCAGCGTAGTAGGGGCCTGGGCCGACGAGCAGTACTTC. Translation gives CASSVVGAWADEQYF.